Described below is a single T cell receptor beta chain sequence and its context. A few counts support this clone. This clone's antigen is unknown. The sample holds no much larger clone one base away, and base qualities are not on file. After removal of 0 bases from V and 3 bases from J, the junction retains 3 bases not matched to a gene. The CDR3 runs 14 residues from the cysteine to the phenylalanine. The DNA shown is the 42-base CDR3, in frame from base 1. Based on the germline V gene (reference sequence), the CDR1 and CDR2 sequences are SGHNT and YYREEE. This entry is derived from a study of cytomegalovirus exposure and HLA in healthy donors (dated by TCRdb to the late 2010s). Context from the whole study: In an earlier analysis of roughly 500 of the donors, less than 350 Gb of sequence data and some 120 million unique TCR beta sequences from 180 million or so T cells were reported. An early release that covered about 600 HLA-typed donors contained 250 to 350 gigabases of sequencing data and tens of millions of unique TCR sequences. Among the roughly 410 genotyped donors, around 81% belonged to the genetic ancestry cluster associated with self-reported Caucasian donors. The study aimed to test whether signatures of past pathogen exposure could be identified by cataloging public T cell receptors. The study profiled the T cell repertoires of under 700 subjects by immunosequencing and related them to cytomegalovirus serostatus. Besides the first cohort of around 670 subjects, a separate validation cohort made up of roughly 120 different subjects was used. To predict cytomegalovirus infection status, the study brought together high-throughput TCR immunosequencing, statistical association of individual TCRs with disease status, and machine learning. To study patterns of TCR occurrence, a later analysis re-analyzed previously published TCR beta repertoires from 666 donors and added high-resolution HLA genotyping. Rather than drawing on any new phenotypic data, the later analysis identified candidate immune exposures from TCR beta sequences and the way those sequences occurred across donors. An earlier analysis of 500 to 750 of the donors applied high-throughput TCR beta sequencing to assess whether each TCR beta V gene segment acted as functional or pseudogenic. Alongside the repertoire data, information on donor age, sex, ethnicity and CMV serostatus was compiled. A later genetic analysis used genome-wide SNP genotypes for about 60% of the 666 donors, treating that subset as a discovery cohort. Every repertoire in the discovery cohort had been generated on one and the same sequencing platform. Class I and class II HLA loci were covered by the typing at four-digit resolution. The number of typed donors differed by locus: about 629-630 for A, B, C, DRB1 and DQB1; about 520 for DQA1; approximately 600 for DPA1; and approximately 450 for DPB1. Because of strong linkage in the cohort, four or five DR-DQ haplotypes were treated as single units for association and clustering. Among 398 genotyped donors of the cohort, an average of approximately 240,000 unique TCR beta nucleotide sequences were sequenced per donor, roughly 18% of them non-productive.

Library method: the immunoSEQ multiplex PCR assay. The multiplex PCR relied on a mix of 60 forward primers for TCR Vbeta segments and 13 reverse primers for TCR Jbeta segments. The CDR3 region of rearranged TCR beta genes was amplified from genomic DNA with a multiplex PCR assay. The amplified TCR beta libraries were sequenced on the Illumina HiSeq System as 87-base-pair reads. On the authors' methods: In a later analysis, tens of millions of unique TCR beta chains were counted across the roughly 670 repertoires, and around 11 million of these chains were shared by at least two donors. Raw reads were error-corrected and collapsed into unique sequences with a nearest-neighbor algorithm that merged closely related sequences to remove PCR and sequencing errors. CDR3 sequences were aligned to IMGT reference sequences to assign V, D and J gene segments. For a sequence to be retained, at least a six-nucleotide match to both a V gene segment and a J gene segment was required. Rearrangements were called productive when the CDR3 lacked stop codons and stayed in frame with V and J; all others were non-productive. CDR3 was defined by IMGT convention, running from the second conserved V-encoded cysteine to the conserved J-encoded phenylalanine. In an earlier analysis of 587 of the donors, sequences lacking an unambiguous match to a single V gene segment were excluded. An earlier analysis of fewer than 750 of the donors classified V segments as functional when productive rearrangements were above 56.7% and as segregating when the standard deviation between donors was above 5%. To diagnose cytomegalovirus status from the catalog of TCR beta chain sequences, a statistical classification framework was built. A later analysis assigned V and J genes by comparing TCR nucleotide sequences with IMGT/GENE-DB human TR gene sequences. In a later analysis, CDR3 sequences and most-parsimonious VDJ recombination scenarios were assigned using the TCRdist pipeline. In a later analysis, every TCR beta chain was defined by the combination of its CDR3 amino acid sequence and its V-gene family, and reads without a unique V-gene family were dropped. To address suspected cross-contamination and a sequencing artifact, a later analysis removed approximately 600 highly shared, low-generation-probability nucleotide sequences. A later analysis calculated a clonal expansion index for each public chain from normalized within-repertoire ranks of inferred template counts. Generation probabilities in a later analysis came from a VDJ recombination model fitted to out-of-frame rearrangements, and those results were checked against IGoR. In a later analysis, hypergeometric tests were used to score TCR-TCR, TCR-HLA and TCR-CMV co-occurrence, with a repertoire-size bias correction applied to TCR pairs. A later analysis estimated false discovery rates by permuting HLA or CMV assignments 20 times. In a later analysis, co-occurring TCRs were grouped using DBSCAN, with TCRdist sequence similarity added in when clustering inside HLA-allele-positive subsets. Co-occurrence clustering excluded repertoires with fewer than 30,000 or more than 120,000 public chains, plus five with anomalous nucleotide sharing. Sourced from immuneACCESS, this table was stored by TCRdb with only in-frame sequences that have V and J called. A share of the clones is absent; for the studies checked, an unresolved V gene accounts for under half, and the remainder has no known explanation. V, J and clone size are taken as reported in that table, and D and trimming were inferred from the DNA itself. In all, the sample holds some 150,000 clones, and roughly four fifths of those were seen once. 4.1% of the sample lies in the top ten.

The cohort was made up of hundreds of healthy bone marrow donors. At the time of sampling, every cohort member was nominally healthy, though immune exposures that went unrecorded were likely present. The donor was CMV seropositive and belonged to the group of 250 to 300 seropositive cohort members. Each donor provided a peripheral blood sample, and peripheral blood mononuclear cells were used for TCR beta sequencing. The Qiagen DNeasy Blood Extraction Kit was used to extract genomic DNA from the blood cell samples. Paper-wide results and their limitations: The cohort was sequenced for TCR beta chains only, and without alpha or paired-chain data the features that could be detected were limited. A further reported finding was that TCR beta sequences accurately predicted the HLA-A and HLA-B alleles for most subjects in the first cohort. Presence/absence analyses assumed roughly uniform sequencing depth across donors, an assumption that may not hold. Compared with equally common non-associated chains, HLA-associated TCR beta chains in a later analysis were more clonally expanded and had lower generation probabilities. The earlier analysis of nearly 600 of the donors excluded some 15 rarely observed V segments, including chromosome 9 orphons, because counts were too low. In vitro tests confirmed that a few of the cytomegalovirus-associated TCR beta chains recognize cytomegalovirus antigens. In an earlier analysis of approximately 590 of the donors, most TCR beta V segments were observed in productive rearrangements about 90% or about 30% of the time, broadly matching IMGT annotations. For the cohort, immune exposure information was limited to CMV serostatus. Linkage disequilibrium might explain the correlated functional status among segregating V segments, but an unknown experimental factor could not be excluded. A later analysis found that most CMV-associated TCR beta chains appeared HLA-restricted, with HLA associations seemingly driven largely by CMV exposure. The authors suggested that the approach could potentially be extended to other disease states and immunological phenotypes. V-gene and J-gene trimming of TCR beta chains was associated with a missense DCLRE1C variant in a later genetic analysis, and the association was replicated in an independent cohort. A cluster of highly shared sequence variants was judged likely to be a technical artifact of the sequencing pipeline. While some public TCRs were present in many individuals, most TCR sequences turned up only very rarely across donors. In a later analysis, TCR association rates were found to vary across HLA loci, with the most associated TCRs seen for DRB1 alleles and the fewest for HLA-C alleles. The classifier was reported to diagnose cytomegalovirus status with high specificity and sensitivity in both the original cohort and the validation cohort. Several of the top co-occurrence clusters appeared to be linked to parvovirus B19, influenza, CMV and Epstein-Barr virus, according to a later analysis. The 87-base-pair reads could not distinguish some IMGT-functional V segments, including TRBV6-2 and TRBV6-3, so those segments were excluded. Because HLA typing was missing for some donors at each locus, association tests included only the typed subset. When HLA alleles, especially DR and DQ, strongly co-occurred, attributing TCR associations to individual alleles was difficult. A later genetic analysis reported fewer N-insertions in productive TCRs among donors in an Asian-associated ancestry cluster than the roughly 700-donor mean. In a later analysis, about 16,000 TCR beta sequences were associated with specific HLA alleles at a false discovery rate of 0.05. In the study, approximately 150 TCR beta chains were listed as associated with cytomegalovirus.

The V gene is TRBV5-4 and the J gene is TRBJ2-7, with 7 junctional bases fitting TRBD1. Sequencing was performed on PBMCs. The receptor was derived from a man aged 40-49 years in good health and CMV-seropositive. CDR3 reads: CASSLEDRVYEQYF. Read as DNA, the sequence is TGTGCCAGCAGCTTGGAAGACAGGGTCTACGAGCAGTACTTC.